This T cell receptor beta chain appears in the sequencing data of a study of blood T cell repertoires in COVID-19 (dated by TCRdb to 2018 to 2020). Study-level background: Samples from collaborators originated in the United States, Italy and Spain and spanned both the acute and convalescent phases of COVID-19. The prospective study material was composed of cDNA or gDNA derived from T cells, B-cell-depleted T cells, or PBMCs. Deeply sampled blood TCRbeta repertoires from subjects exposed to, actively infected with, or recovered from COVID-19 were included in the dataset. A freely available public database, intended as a resource for researchers studying the immune response to SARS-CoV-2, is where the repertoires were released. The samples were drawn from two sources: the first 160 participants of the ongoing ImmuneRACE study, and approximately 1,300 subjects contributed by 6 global collaborators. Sample metadata almost always included a de-identified subject ID, COVID-19 status, age in years and sex. Where available, HLA class I and class II types were obtained from metadata supplied by the sample provider rather than from assay-based typing.

One collaborating source in Seattle enrolled patients while the patients were actively infected and followed the patients over time throughout the course of disease. Each collaborating institution followed its own protocols to collect whole blood in K2EDTA tubes. For TCRbeta analysis, collaborators shipped samples in one of three forms: frozen whole blood, isolated PBMCs, or DNA extracted from either of those sample types. Comment on this clone: What antigen it recognizes has not been identified. Base-call qualities are not available, and no considerably larger clone is one nucleotide away.

The immunoSEQ Assay, a bias-controlled multiplex PCR, was used to amplify TCRbeta CDR3 regions from genomic DNA. The paper's data handling went like this. The number of nucleated cells in each sample was estimated by amplification of reference gene primers within the assay. To quantify the absolute abundance of each unique TCRbeta CDR3 rearrangement, sequence reads were collapsed and filtered. For each sample, productive Simpson clonality was calculated as the square root of Simpson's diversity index across productive rearrangements. The table was pulled from immuneACCESS by TCRdb, which kept in-frame rearrangements only. Such tables lose some clones; where checked, under half of the loss comes from unresolved V genes, and the rest has no known cause. D and trimming come from the DNA, and the V and J calls and clone size come from that table. The sample contains about 360,000 clones, 86% of them found a single time. Of the sample, just over 7% falls within the top ten clones.

Study-wide conclusions, independent of this receptor: Clinical and demographic metadata were provided uncurated, with the amount varying by source and participant.

Sequencing was carried out using peripheral blood. The receptor was derived from an older woman with COVID-19, enrolled during active disease.

The nucleotide sequence is TGTGCCAGCTCACCACCGGCTAGATTGAATGGGGAGCTGTTTTTT. Translated, it gives CASSPPARLNGELFF. The receptor chain draws on TRBV18 and TRBJ2-2, with the D segment identity uncertain. The junction shows trimming of 0 bases on V and 8 bases on J, plus 13 bases between the germline ends. The CDR3, from cysteine to phenylalanine, totals 15 residues. Only the CDR3 DNA stays, 45 bases, in frame from base 1. The germline V gene provides CDR1 KGHSH and CDR2 LQKENI.